This is a list of T cell receptor beta chains from one sample in a study of T cell changes during pregnancy in multiple sclerosis. TCRdb's copy holds only in-frame clones and misses some; the assay was immunoSEQ multiplex PCR. The table lists around 97,000 clones, about nine tenths of them singletons. Sample: peripheral blood, taken in the second trimester of pregnancy. The source is a female donor in good health, enrolled as a control in a pregnancy study. The CDR3 runs from the conserved cysteine through the conserved F or W. D genes are given only for firm matches. Only some rows state a clone size, as once, few, many or a class for expanded clones.

V gene	clone size	D gene	CDR3 length	J gene	CDR3 protein	CDR3 DNA
TRBV27	-	-	15	TRBJ1-4	CASSLLGEPNEKLFF	TGTGCCAGCAGTTTACTCGGGGAGCCGAATGAAAAACTGTTTTTT
TRBV19	-	TRBD1	14	TRBJ2-3	CASRRDRSTDTQYF	TGTGCCAGTAGAAGGGACAGGAGCACAGATACGCAGTATTTT
TRBV18	-	TRBD1	12	TRBJ1-2	CASSDRVSGYTF	TGTGCCAGCTCAGACAGGGTTAGCGGCTACACCTTC
TRBV6-1	-	-	14	TRBJ1-1	CASSQQGRNTEAFF	TGTGCCAGCAGTCAACAGGGTAGGAACACTGAAGCTTTCTTT
TRBV2	once	-	14	TRBJ2-7	CASRKSTPVYEQYF	TGTGCCAGCAGGAAGTCTACCCCGGTTTACGAGCAGTACTTC
TRBV7-2	-	TRBD1	15	TRBJ2-3	CASSLDRAKVYTQYF	TGTGCCAGCAGCCTTGACAGGGCCAAGGTGTATACGCAGTATTTT
TRBV7-8	-	-	14	TRBJ1-2	CASSPAGTRLGYTF	TGTGCCAGCAGCCCCGCCGGGACACGGCTCGGCTACACCTTC
TRBV2	-	-	14	TRBJ1-1	CALGAGTMNTEAFF	TGTGCCTTGGGGGCAGGGACCATGAACACTGAAGCTTTCTTT
TRBV5-1	-	-	14	TRBJ2-5	CASSLIRSQETQYF	TGCGCCAGCAGCTTGATTCGCAGTCAAGAGACCCAGTACTTC
TRBV20-1	few	-	11	TRBJ1-2	CSARVEGEDTF	TGCAGTGCTAGAGTTGAGGGTGAGGACACCTTC
TRBV5-5	-	TRBD1	15	TRBJ1-2	CASSSGTGAHYGYTF	TGTGCCAGCAGCTCCGGGACAGGGGCCCACTATGGCTACACCTTC